This entry features one TCR beta chain sequence. The antigen this receptor binds is unknown. Nothing much larger sits one base from this clone, and base qualities are not available. The data are from a study of T cells in Graves' hyperthyroidism and ophthalmopathy (dated 2019 in TCRdb). Notes on the research overall: Peripheral blood samples were taken at initial diagnosis, before any treatment was given. A discovery cohort of about a hundred patients, approximately 45 with Graves' ophthalmopathy and more than 55 with stable Graves' hyperthyroidism, was used to find distinguishing TCR V-J signatures. After blood sampling, hyperthyroidism patients were treated with methimazole at a starting dose of 30 mg daily, and ophthalmopathy patients were treated with high-dose intravenous methylprednisolone. For training and testing, the approximately 92 patients in the discovery cohort were randomly divided in a 7:3 ratio. The paper reports TCR Vbeta CDR3 sequencing of 135 peripheral blood samples: some 44 ophthalmopathy, approximately 74 hyperthyroidism and approximately 17 progressor patients. Prospective prediction of ophthalmopathy was tested in an independent validation cohort of some 19 hyperthyroidism patients and some 17 patients who later progressed to ophthalmopathy. In more than 5 Graves' hyperthyroidism patients, the study also compared T-cell repertoires from thyroid tissue with T-cell repertoires from blood.

CDR1 SGHTA and CDR2 FQGNSA are derived from the germline V gene. V is pared back by 5 bases and J by 5 bases, with 12 bases lying between the germline termini. Taken from cysteine to phenylalanine, the CDR3 has 14 residues. CDR3 DNA only is kept here, 42 bases in frame from base 1. The TCR beta CDR3 regions were amplified from the RNA transcripts. The TCR CDR3 was subjected to a first round of RT-PCR using the HTBI primer set and the Qiagen OneStep RT-PCR kit. Libraries were constructed in a second round of multiplex PCR, after which size selection and purification were performed. Sequencing of the libraries was done on an Illumina HiSeq2000 using paired-end 100 bp reads. Under the source paper's analysis protocol: Raw data were processed with SOAPnuke, discarding reads with adapters, uncalled bases, mean Phred below 15, or no exact constant-primer or identifier match. High-quality paired reads were merged using COPE v1.2.5, and each unique nucleotide sequence was defined as a clonotype. MiTCR v1.1 was used to align clonotypes to the IMGT TRBV, TRBD and TRBJ reference segments. Analysis was restricted to V-J combinations with a frequency above 0.0001, which covered 99.2% of repertoires. The TCS score was defined as the ratio of F50 (clonal expansion) to E x V (chaos), calculated using BLOSUM62-based TCRdist between CDR3 peptides within each V-J. Welch's t-statistics and random forest reduced 450 to 600 V-J features to roughly 13, which were used in a naive Bayes classifier (R e1071). Using fastp at Q25 and MiXCR, TCRdb reprocessed the public reads and kept productive beta chains. Rows are unified per CDR3 protein, each entry keeping the most common DNA and genes. TCRdb's processing, not the study's, gives the V and J calls here. The sample table contains some 350,000 distinct CDR3 sequences; only one count was recorded for around 16% of them. Of the sample, around 30% is held by the ten largest clones.

Paper-wide results and their limitations: Most expanded thyroid clonotypes (frequency above 0.001) were also detected in blood, suggesting blood repertoires may reflect thyroid immune responses. Sample size was not statistically predetermined, and blinding of investigators to group allocation was not performed. A 13 V-J signature model separated ophthalmopathy from stable hyperthyroidism, with over 85% sensitivity and 81% to 83% specificity in cross-validation and 80%/75% in testing. In validation, the model predicted progression to ophthalmopathy with just under 71% sensitivity and approximately 72% specificity, a median of roughly seven months before onset.

Hyperthyroidism patients were newly diagnosed, had a disease duration of under 2 months, and were aged 18 to 65 years. Patients with uncontrolled infections, other autoimmune diseases, pregnancy or lactation were excluded. Diagnoses relied on clinical symptoms, serum thyroxine and TRAb, thyroid ultrasound and orbital computed tomography. Blood from progressor patients was drawn when they were first diagnosed with hyperthyroidism, before any ophthalmopathy symptoms appeared. Ficoll-Paque density gradient centrifugation was used to isolate PBMCs from about 10 ml of fresh peripheral blood. Progressor patients were first diagnosed with Graves' hyperthyroidism and then developed ophthalmopathy during follow-up. Trizol reagent was used to extract total RNA, and RNA quality was then checked on an Agilent 2100 Bioanalyzer.

This TCR came from a woman between 18 and 29 years old with Graves' hyperthyroidism that later progressed to Graves' ophthalmopathy. The rearranged chain carries TRBV7-2 and TRBJ2-2, with the D gene possibly TRBD1 or TRBD2, each one fitting 5 bases. The sequenced material came from blood. The DNA reads TGTGCCAGCAGCGAACTCGGGACGACCGGGGAGCTGTTTTTT. The translation is CASSELGTTGELFF.